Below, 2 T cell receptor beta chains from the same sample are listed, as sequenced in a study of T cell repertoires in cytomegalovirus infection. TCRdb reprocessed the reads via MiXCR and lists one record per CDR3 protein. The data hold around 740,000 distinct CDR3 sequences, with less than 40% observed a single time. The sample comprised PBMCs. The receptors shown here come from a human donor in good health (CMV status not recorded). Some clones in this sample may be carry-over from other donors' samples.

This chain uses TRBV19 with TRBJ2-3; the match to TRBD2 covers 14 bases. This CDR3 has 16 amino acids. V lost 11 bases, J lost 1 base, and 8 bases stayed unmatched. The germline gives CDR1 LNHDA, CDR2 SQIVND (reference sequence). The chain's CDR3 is CAGWTSGRLRTDTQYF. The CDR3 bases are TGTGCCGGATGGACTAGCGGGAGGCTTCGCACAGATACGCAGTATTTT.

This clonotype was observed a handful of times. The CDR3 spells CASSPGKGVSYEQYF. The CDR3 DNA is TGTGCCAGCAGTCCCGGGAAGGGAGTATCCTACGAGCAGTACTTC. The chain combines TRBV6-1 with TRBJ2-7, with a possible D match to TRBD2 (5 bases). V lost 5 bases and J 1 base, leaving 15 bases between the germline ends. Germline V gene sequence: CDR1 MNHNS, CDR2 SASEGT. The CDR3 runs 15 residues.